The clone carrying this T cell receptor (beta chain) has more than one count but fewer than ten. This entry is derived from a study of Ad26.COV2.S vaccination and SARS-CoV-2 variants. Profiling relied on immunoSEQ multiplex PCR, and the TCRdb table lists in-frame clones only, not all of them. In the table there are 500,000 or so clones, approximately 92% of which are singletons. Germline CDR1 reads MNHEY; CDR2 reads SMNVEV (reference sequence). V was trimmed by 3 bases and J by 1 base, leaving 12 bases between them. The CDR3 totals 15 residues. The treatment denotes: some 20 received Ad26.COV2.S at low or high dose, single or two shots; five or six received placebo; per-sample allocation not given. Specimens were obtained on day 63 following the first vaccine or placebo injection.

Source: peripheral blood, taken in a trial of Ad26.COV2.S vaccine versus placebo. The sequence derives from a person between 18 and 60 years old who received the Ad26.COV2.S COVID-19 vaccine or a placebo. The chain has TRBV27 and TRBJ1-2; D possibly corresponds to TRBD1 (5 bases). The CDR3, as DNA: TGTGCCAGCAGTTTGGACGGGGGATATAACTATGGCTACACCTTC. It translates to CASSLDGGYNYGYTF.